A selection of T cell receptor beta chains follows, all from one sample in a study of blood T cell repertoires in COVID-19. Produced via immunoSEQ multiplex PCR; TCRdb's table is partial and in-frame only. The data contain under 200,000 clones, roughly 82% of them singletons. Sequenced: PBMCs or T cells enriched from blood (not recorded which). The receptors were sampled from a woman aged 55-69 years with acute COVID-19. Both conserved end residues are part of each CDR3. A D gene is named only where the DNA matches it firmly. Some rows have no size entry. The others give once, few or many, or a class for an expanded clone.

J | size | D | length | V | DNA | CDR3
TRBJ2-7 | once | TRBD2 | 17 | TRBV11-2 | TGTGCCAGCAGCCCTATTAAGCGACTAGCGCACTCCTACGAGCAGTACTTC | CASSPIKRLAHSYEQYF
TRBJ1-4 | - | TRBD1 | 14 | TRBV29-1 | TGCAGCGTACGCGCCGGGACAGGGGATGTAAAACTGTTTTTT | CSVRAGTGDVKLFF
TRBJ2-2 | - | - | 16 | TRBV7-2 | TGTGCCAGCAGCCAACCGGGCCAGGGCGTCGGCCGGGAGCTGTTTTTT | CASSQPGQGVGRELFF
TRBJ2-2 | - | - | 18 | TRBV11-2 | TGTGCCAGCAGCTTAGAGAGATTGGTGGGGCGGTCGGCCGGGGAGCTGTTTTTT | CASSLERLVGRSAGELFF
TRBJ1-4 | few | TRBD1 | 13 | TRBV11-2 | TGTGCCAGCAGCCAGGGGGCGTGGGAAAAACTGTTTTTT | CASSQGAWEKLFF
TRBJ1-1 | once | TRBD1 | 15 | TRBV6-5 | TGTGCCAGCAGTTACTCGAACAGGGGGCGTACTGAAGCTTTCTTT | CASSYSNRGRTEAFF
TRBJ2-1 | - | TRBD1 | 14 | TRBV19 | TGTGCCAGTAGTGCCCCCCCGGGACAGGGAATCCCGTTCTTC | CASSAPPGQGIPFF
TRBJ2-2 | - | TRBD2 | 12 | TRBV5-6 | TGTGCCAGCAGCCGGGGGGCCGGGGAGCTGTTTTTT | CASSRGAGELFF
TRBJ2-2 | - | TRBD2 | 19 | TRBV4-2 | TGTGCCAGCAGCCGCCTCACCGGGACTAGCGGGAGGGCCCACGGGGAGCTGTTTTTT | CASSRLTGTSGRAHGELFF
TRBJ2-2 | - | - | 14 | TRBV15 | TGTGCCACCAGCAGCCCGAGGAGGAGCGGGGAGCTGTTTTTT | CATSSPRRSGELFF
TRBJ2-7 | once | TRBD1 | 15 | TRBV7-2 | TGTGCCAGCAGCTTAGCGATCGACAGGGTCTACGAGCAGTACTTC | CASSLAIDRVYEQYF
TRBJ1-1 | - | - | 18 | TRBV6-2/TRBV6-3 | TGTGCCAGCAGTTACTCGAAAAGGCTCCGCGGGGGGAACACTGAAGCTTTCTTT | CASSYSKRLRGGNTEAFF
TRBJ1-5 | - | - | 13 | TRBV19 | TGTGCCAGTAGTTCGACGCAGGGTCAGCCCCAGCATTTT | CASSSTQGQPQHF
TRBJ2-5 | - | TRBD1 | 15 | TRBV18 | TGTGCCAGCTCACCAGTCCGGGACAGGCAAGAGACCCAGTACTTC | CASSPVRDRQETQYF
TRBJ2-3 | - | - | 12 | TRBV2 | TGTGCCAGCAGTGAAATCGCAGATACGCAGTATTTT | CASSEIADTQYF
TRBJ1-5 | - | - | 15 | TRBV3-1/TRBV3-2 | TGTGCCAGCAGCCAAGATACGACAATTAATCAGCCCCAGCATTTT | CASSQDTTINQPQHF
TRBJ1-2 | - | - | 14 | TRBV27 | TGTGCCAGCAGTCATCTGGGCAGAAACTATGGCTACACCTTC | CASSHLGRNYGYTF
TRBJ2-2 | - | - | 17 | TRBV10-2 | TGCGCCAGCGTGCCTTCCCCAGCGGACGCGAACACCGGGGAGCTGTTTTTT | CASVPSPADANTGELFF
TRBJ2-3 | - | - | 15 | TRBV9 | TGTGCCAGCAGCGTAGGTGGCTCTCGAGGGGATACGCAGTATTTT | CASSVGGSRGDTQYF
TRBJ2-7 | few | - | 13 | TRBV30 | TGTGCCTGGAGTGTAATTCATCCCTACGAGCAGTACTTC | CAWSVIHPYEQYF
TRBJ2-2 | few | TRBD2 | 15 | TRBV30 | TGTGCCTGGAGTCCGGGACTAGCGGGAGTCGGGGAGCTGTTTTTT | CAWSPGLAGVGELFF
TRBJ1-5 | - | - | 14 | TRBV19 | TGTGCCAGTAGTATAGAACACCCTTATCAGCCCCAGCATTTT | CASSIEHPYQPQHF
TRBJ2-1 | - | - | 18 | TRBV21-1 | TGTGCCAGCAGCAAAGAAATAGTGGGACTAGCGGGAGGGCTTGAGCAGTTCTTC | CASSKEIVGLAGGLEQFF
TRBJ2-3 | - | TRBD2 | 16 | TRBV4-3 | TGCGCCAGCAGCCAAAATAGCGGGGGGGCCAAAGATACGCAGTATTTT | CASSQNSGGAKDTQYF
TRBJ2-3 | once | - | 15 | TRBV5-1 | TGCGCCAGCAGCCCTGGCGGTCTCCGCACAGATACGCAGTATTTT | CASSPGGLRTDTQYF
TRBJ2-7 | - | - | 14 | TRBV27 | TGTGCCAGCAGTTTAACAGACAGTGTCTACGAGCAGTACTTC | CASSLTDSVYEQYF
TRBJ1-2 | - | - | 15 | TRBV2 | TGTGCCAGCAGTCAAGGGGGTGGGGGCGCCTATGGCTACACCTTC | CASSQGGGGAYGYTF
TRBJ2-3 | - | TRBD1 | 14 | TRBV24-1 | TGTGCCACCAGCGAGCCAGGGGGCCCAGATACGCAGTATTTT | CATSEPGGPDTQYF
TRBJ1-2 | - | - | 14 | TRBV7-6 | TGTGCCAGCAGCTTAGCAGGGGGATCAGATGGCTACACCTTC | CASSLAGGSDGYTF
TRBJ2-1 | - | TRBD2 | 15 | TRBV9 | TGTGCCAGCAGCGTAGTCGGGGGGGCCCTCAATGAGCAGTTCTTC | CASSVVGGALNEQFF
TRBJ2-5 | - | TRBD2 | 14 | TRBV3-1/TRBV3-2 | TGTGCCAGCGCGCTAGCGGGAGGAGGTGAGACCCAGTACTTC | CASALAGGGETQYF
TRBJ1-2 | - | TRBD1 | 14 | TRBV6-5 | TGTGCCAGCAGTTACGGCGACAGGGACTATGGCTACACCTTC | CASSYGDRDYGYTF
TRBJ1-1 | - | - | 14 | TRBV19 | TGTGCCAGTAAGGAGTTGGGTTTGGACACTGAAGCTTTCTTT | CASKELGLDTEAFF
TRBJ2-7 | - | TRBD2 | 13 | TRBV19 | TGTGCCAGCTGTACTAGCGGCTCCTACGAGCAGTACTTC | CASCTSGSYEQYF
TRBJ1-5 | - | TRBD1 | 14 | TRBV5-1 | TGCGCCAGCAGCCCGGGACAGGGGAATCAGCCCCAGCATTTT | CASSPGQGNQPQHF
TRBJ1-3 | - | TRBD1 | 14 | TRBV29-1 | TGCAGCGTTGATACAGGGGACACTGGAAACACCATATATTTT | CSVDTGDTGNTIYF
TRBJ1-1 | - | - | 13 | TRBV29-1 | TGCAGCAGTATCAGGGGCGCAAACACTGAAGCTTTCTTT | CSSIRGANTEAFF
TRBJ2-5 | - | TRBD2 | 17 | TRBV6-2/TRBV6-3 | TGTGCCAGCAGTCCAGCTAACGGACTAGCGAGAGCGGAGACCCAGTACTTC | CASSPANGLARAETQYF
TRBJ2-6 | - | TRBD1 | 16 | TRBV9 | TGTGCCAGCAGCGCTACAGGGGGCGGTGGGGCCAACGTCCTGACTTTC | CASSATGGGGANVLTF
TRBJ1-1 | - | - | 14 | TRBV29-1 | TGCAGCGTCGGCGGGGAGAGGGATCTCACTGAAGCTTTCTTT | CSVGGERDLTEAFF
TRBJ1-2 | - | - | 13 | TRBV30 | TGTGCCTGCCCCGGGACAACTAACTATGGCTACACCTTC | CACPGTTNYGYTF
TRBJ1-3 | - | - | 14 | TRBV6-5 | TGTGCCAGCAGTTCAGTCGTCTCTGGAAACACCATATATTTT | CASSSVVSGNTIYF
TRBJ1-4 | - | - | 11 | TRBV19 | TGTGCCAGTAGTATATCAGGGTATCTGTTTTTT | CASSISGYLFF
TRBJ2-6 | - | - | 15 | TRBV9 | TGTGCCAGCAGCGGTTGGAGCCCTGGGGCCAACGTCCTGACTTTC | CASSGWSPGANVLTF
TRBJ2-1 | once | - | 14 | TRBV30 | TGTGCCTGGAATACAGGTACCTCCTACAATGAGCAGTTCTTC | CAWNTGTSYNEQFF
TRBJ2-3 | - | TRBD2 | 17 | TRBV7-2 | TGTGCCACAACGGGACTAGCGGGGGCCCTTCGGGGAGATACGCAGTATTTT | CATTGLAGALRGDTQYF
TRBJ1-5 | - | - | 14 | TRBV7-2 | TGTGCCAGCAGACGTGGACAGATCAATCAGCCCCAGCATTTT | CASRRGQINQPQHF
TRBJ1-1 | - | - | 14 | TRBV9 | TGTGCCAGCAGCGTAGCTATGACAGATAGAGAAGCTTTCTTT | CASSVAMTDREAFF